What follows are 10 T cell receptor beta chains derived from one specimen sequenced in a study of graft-versus-host responses after intestinal transplantation. Clones were read by immunoSEQ multiplex PCR, and TCRdb kept only the in-frame ones, dropping some. Seen here are 13,000 or so clones, 35% to 45% observed once, and the top ten hold about 1.2%. The source material was alloreactive CD4+ T cells from a mixed lymphocyte reaction culture, sampled before intestinal transplant. Subset indicated: CFSE-low proliferating T cells sorted from approximately six-day pre-transplant mixed lymphocyte reaction (GvH or HvG direction). The receptors come from a human patient who received an intestinal transplant.

This clone came up a few times. This chain links TRBV5-8 with TRBJ2-6; D ambiguous. Germline loops: CDR1 SGHTS, CDR2 YDEGEE. Trimming took off 4 bases at V and 0 bases at J, with 14 bases between the two ends. The CDR3 is 17 amino acids. The CDR3 DNA follows: TGTGCCAGCAGCCCGACACACACCGGCTCTGGGGCCAACGTCCTGACTTTC. Residues: CASSPTHTGSGANVLTF.

The chain uses TRBV10-3 and TRBJ2-7; 9 bases are a match to TRBD1. Germline assignment: CDR1 ENHRY and CDR2 SYGVKD. The CDR3 has 15 residues. Trimming at V came to 6 bases and at J to 5 bases, leaving 11 bases not matched to a gene. The chain's CDR3 is CAIRKTGGETHEQYF. DNA of the CDR3: TGTGCCATCAGAAAGACAGGGGGTGAAACGCACGAGCAGTACTTC.

The chain joins TRBV6-1 to TRBJ1-5; 9 bases map to TRBD1. With V trimmed by 6 bases and J by 6 bases, 9 bases remained unmatched. The germline gives CDR1 MNHNS, CDR2 SASEGT. The CDR3 runs to 15 residues. CDR3 residues: CASSWDRVRGQPQHF. The DNA for the CDR3 is TGTGCCAGCAGCTGGGACAGGGTAAGAGGTCAGCCCCAGCATTTT.

This clone occurred a few times. The rearrangement links TRBV30 to TRBJ2-7; 12 nucleotides align to TRBD2. V shed 0 bases and J 2 bases; nucleotides not matched to a gene: 8. The CDR3 totals 17 residues. In germline, CDR1 is GTSNPN, CDR2 SVGIG (reference sequence). CDR3 region: CAWSVWSSGGAAYEQYF. The CDR3 DNA reads as TGTGCCTGGAGTGTATGGTCTAGCGGGGGGGCGGCCTACGAGCAGTACTTC.

This clone was observed a handful of times. This rearrangement joins TRBV5-1 to TRBJ2-7; unclear D gene. The CDR3 is 12 residues long. V shed 0 bases and J shed 4 bases, with 5 bases lying between them. Per the germline V gene, CDR1 is SGHRS and CDR2 is YFSETQ. The CDR3 region has the DNA TGCGCCAGCAGCTTGGACCTATACGAGCAGTACTTC. It codes for CASSLDLYEQYF.

This clone was counted a few times. The chain recombines TRBV11-2 with TRBJ1-6; 9 positions agree with TRBD1. CDR3 length equals 15 residues. V was pared by 3 bases and J by 9 bases, with 6 bases of the junction left unmatched. Germline assignment: CDR1 SGHAT and CDR2 FQNNGV. Written as DNA, the CDR3 is TGTGCCAGCAGCTTGAGGCGGGACAGGGCTTCACCCCTCCACTTT. This gives the protein CASSLRRDRASPLHF.

The V call is TRBV4-3, the J call TRBJ2-1; 10 bases map to TRBD2. Germline loops: CDR1 LGHNA, CDR2 YSLEER. This CDR3 region has 16 residues. Germline trimming cut 2 bases from V and 4 bases from J; bases unmatched to any gene: 5. This CDR3 reads CASSQLAGALYNEQFF. CDR3 sequence (DNA): TGCGCCAGCAGCCAACTAGCGGGGGCCCTTTACAATGAGCAGTTCTTC.

Written as DNA, the CDR3 is TGTGCCAGCAGTTTAAATGTACAGAATAGCAATCAGCCCCAGCATTTT. Protein: CASSLNVQNSNQPQHF. This chain connects TRBV27 to TRBJ1-5; D gene unclear. The V and J ends lost 2 bases and 0 bases respectively, with 11 bases between them. Germline values: CDR1 MNHEY, CDR2 SMNVEV (reference sequence). The CDR3 runs to 16 residues.

The CDR3 here is CASSYLGAGNTQYF. Written as DNA, the CDR3 is TGTGCCAGCAGTTACTTAGGAGCGGGTAATACGCAGTATTTT. The chain has TRBV6-6 and TRBJ2-3; TRBD2 is a possible D gene (6 bases). Trimming removed 1 base from V and 7 bases from J, with 12 bases in between. Looked up from germline, CDR1 is MNHNY and CDR2 is SVGAGI (reference sequence). The CDR3 spans 14 residues.

This chain uses TRBV7-9 with TRBJ2-6; TRBD2 might be the D (5 bases). The CDR3 sequence is 18 residues long. In germline, CDR1 is SEHNR, CDR2 FQNEAQ (reference sequence). V shed 8 bases and J shed 4 bases, with 24 bases lying between them. The CDR3 DNA reads TGTGCCAGCTTAGCCGGGGTTTTCGAAAAATCCGGGGCCAACGTCCTGACTTTC. Residues: CASLAGVFEKSGANVLTF.